This T cell receptor (beta chain) emerged from a study of blood T cell repertoires in COVID-19 (dated by TCRdb to 2020 to 2022). With regard to the full study: Samples from collaborators originated in the United States, Italy and Spain and spanned both the acute and convalescent phases of COVID-19. The dataset comprised deeply sampled blood TCRbeta repertoires from subjects exposed to, actively infected with, or recovered from COVID-19. A freely available public database, intended as a resource for researchers studying the immune response to SARS-CoV-2, is where the repertoires were released. Nearly every sample came with metadata listing a de-identified subject ID, COVID-19 status, age in years and sex. HLA class I and class II types, where available, came from metadata supplied by the sample provider rather than from assay-based typing. Samples were obtained from the ongoing ImmuneRACE study (first 160 participants) and from over 1,000 subjects provided by 6 global collaborators. The material from the prospective study consisted of cDNA or gDNA derived from T cells, B-cell-depleted T cells, or PBMCs.

CDR1 SNHLY and CDR2 FYNNEI were looked up in the germline V gene. Ends trimmed: V by 6 bases, J by 2 bases; bases unmatched to a gene: 9. The CDR3 sequence holds 17 residues, the cysteine and phenylalanine included. Solely the CDR3 DNA is kept, with 51 bases framed from the first base. Beyond this particular receptor, the publication reports: Clinical and demographic metadata were provided uncurated, with the amount varying by source and participant.

TCRbeta CDR3 regions were amplified from genomic DNA using the immunoSEQ Assay, a bias-controlled multiplex PCR. As for how the authors treated the data: The number of nucleated cells in each sample was estimated from the amplification of reference gene primers within the assay. To quantify the absolute abundance of each unique TCRbeta CDR3 rearrangement, sequence reads were collapsed and filtered. For each sample, productive Simpson clonality was calculated as the square root of Simpson's diversity index over productive rearrangements. TCRdb retrieved this table from immuneACCESS and kept in-frame rearrangements only. Not all clones are present; in checked studies, unresolved V genes account for under half, and no reason is known for the remainder. V and J calls and clone size follow that table, whereas D and trimming were derived from the DNA. The sample data list some 170,000 clones, and roughly 87% of these were observed just once. The leading ten clones occupy roughly 1.2% of the sample.

In the prospective study, participants were roughly 18 to 95 years old, resided in 24 geographic areas of the United States, and were enrolled through a virtual design. Cohort assignment in the prospective study relied on participant-reported clinical history from a screening survey and a study questionnaire. Mobile phlebotomists in the prospective study collected whole blood, serum and a nasopharyngeal or oropharyngeal swab from every participant. Additional blood draws and questionnaires over an approximately 2-month period could optionally be provided by prospective study participants. Before DNA extraction, prospective study blood samples were shipped either frozen or at room temperature. For this clone: Its antigen is not yet known. No base qualities exist here, and no much larger clone lies one base off it.

This clonotype was obtained from a human donor with acute COVID-19. The donor label of this sample is uncertain. Recombination connected TRBV2 to TRBJ1-5; the junction holds 11 bases that match TRBD1. The sequenced material came from PBMCs or T cells enriched from blood (not recorded which). The CDR3 reads as follows: CASRAGTGGMGNQPQHF. In nucleotides, the sequence is TGTGCCAGCAGGGCCGGGACAGGGGGGATGGGCAATCAGCCCCAGCATTTT.